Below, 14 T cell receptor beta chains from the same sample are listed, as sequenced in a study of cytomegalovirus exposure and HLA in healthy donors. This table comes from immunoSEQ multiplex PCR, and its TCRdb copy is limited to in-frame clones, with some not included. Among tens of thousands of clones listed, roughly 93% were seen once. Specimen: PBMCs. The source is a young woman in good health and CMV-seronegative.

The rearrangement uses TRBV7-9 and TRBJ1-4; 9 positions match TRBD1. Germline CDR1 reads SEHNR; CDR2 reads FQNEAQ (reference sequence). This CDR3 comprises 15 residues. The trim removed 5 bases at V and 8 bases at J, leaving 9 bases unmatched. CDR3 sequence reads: CASSPGTGYGEKLFF. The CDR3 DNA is TGTGCCAGCAGCCCCGGGACAGGGTACGGAGAAAAACTGTTTTTT.

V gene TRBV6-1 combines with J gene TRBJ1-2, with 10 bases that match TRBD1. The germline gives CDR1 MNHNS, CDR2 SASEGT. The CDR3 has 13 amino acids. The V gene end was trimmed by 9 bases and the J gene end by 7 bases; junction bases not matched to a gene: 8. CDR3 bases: TGTGCCAGTTCCATCGGGACAGGGGCTGGCTACACCTTC. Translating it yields CASSIGTGAGYTF.

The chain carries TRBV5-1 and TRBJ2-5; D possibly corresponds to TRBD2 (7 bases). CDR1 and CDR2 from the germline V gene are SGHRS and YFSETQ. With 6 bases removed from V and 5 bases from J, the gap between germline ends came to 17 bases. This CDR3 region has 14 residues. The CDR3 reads CASTPGGPGETQYF. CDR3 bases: TGCGCCAGCACCCCCGGGGGGCCAGGGGAGACCCAGTACTTC. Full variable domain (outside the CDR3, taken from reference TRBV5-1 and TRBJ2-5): KAGVTQTPRYLIKTRGQQVTLSCSPISGHRSVSWYQQTPGQGLQFLFEYFSETQRNKGNFPGRFSGRQFSNSRSEMNVSTLELGDSALYLCASTPGGPGETQYFGPGTRLLVL.

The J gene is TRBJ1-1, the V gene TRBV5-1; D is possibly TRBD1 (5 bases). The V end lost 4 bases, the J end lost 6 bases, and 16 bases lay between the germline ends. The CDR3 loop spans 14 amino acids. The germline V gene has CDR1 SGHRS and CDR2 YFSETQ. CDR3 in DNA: TGCGCCAGCAGCCCCCAGGGCCCTTGGGCTGAAGCTTTCTTT. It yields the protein CASSPQGPWAEAFF.

CDR3 DNA sequence: TGTGCCAGCAGCTTAGCAGGAACGTCCGGACATCTGCCCCAGCATTTT. It yields the protein CASSLAGTSGHLPQHF. The chain is built from TRBV7-9 and TRBJ1-5; perhaps TRBD1 as D (5 bases). The ends were cut back, 0 bases at V and 9 bases at J, with 18 bases in the middle. The CDR3 runs to 16 residues. In germline, CDR1 is SEHNR, CDR2 FQNEAQ (reference sequence).

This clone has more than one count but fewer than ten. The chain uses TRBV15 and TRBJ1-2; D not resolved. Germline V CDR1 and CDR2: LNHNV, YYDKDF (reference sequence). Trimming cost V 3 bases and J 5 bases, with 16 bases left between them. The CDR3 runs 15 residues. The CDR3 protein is CATSSNEMGFYGYTF. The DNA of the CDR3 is TGTGCCACCAGCAGTAACGAAATGGGCTTTTATGGCTACACCTTC. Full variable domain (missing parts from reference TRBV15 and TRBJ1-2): DAMVIQNPRYQVTQFGKPVTLSCSQTLNHNVMYWYQQKSSQAPKLLFHYYDKDFNNEADTPDNFQSRRPNTSFCFLDIRSPGLGDTAMYLCATSSNEMGFYGYTFGSGTRLTVV.

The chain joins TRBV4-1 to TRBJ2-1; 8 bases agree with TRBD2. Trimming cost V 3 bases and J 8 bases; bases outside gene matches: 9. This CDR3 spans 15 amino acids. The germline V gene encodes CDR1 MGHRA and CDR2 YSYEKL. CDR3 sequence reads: CASSQDRRAGDEQFF. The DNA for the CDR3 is TGCGCCAGCAGCCAGGATCGAAGAGCGGGGGATGAGCAGTTCTTC.

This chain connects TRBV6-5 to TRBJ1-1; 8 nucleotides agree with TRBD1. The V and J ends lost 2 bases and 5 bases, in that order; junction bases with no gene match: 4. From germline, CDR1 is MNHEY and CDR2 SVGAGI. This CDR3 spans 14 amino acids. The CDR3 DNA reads TGTGCCAGCAGTTACACAGGGGGAATAACTGAAGCTTTCTTT. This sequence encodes CASSYTGGITEAFF.

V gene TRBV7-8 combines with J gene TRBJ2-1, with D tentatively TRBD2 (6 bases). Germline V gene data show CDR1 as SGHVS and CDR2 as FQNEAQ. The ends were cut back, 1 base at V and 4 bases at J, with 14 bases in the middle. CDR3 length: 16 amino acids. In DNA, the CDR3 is TGTGCCAGCAGCTTAGTAAGGTGGAGGGGTTACAATGAGCAGTTCTTC. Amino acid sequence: CASSLVRWRGYNEQFF.

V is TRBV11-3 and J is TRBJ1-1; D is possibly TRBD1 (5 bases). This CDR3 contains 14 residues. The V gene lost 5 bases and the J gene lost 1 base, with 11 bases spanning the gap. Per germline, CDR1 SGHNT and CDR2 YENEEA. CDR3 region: CASSEGGGNTEAFF. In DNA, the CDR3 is TGTGCCAGCAGCGAGGGCGGGGGGAACACTGAAGCTTTCTTT.

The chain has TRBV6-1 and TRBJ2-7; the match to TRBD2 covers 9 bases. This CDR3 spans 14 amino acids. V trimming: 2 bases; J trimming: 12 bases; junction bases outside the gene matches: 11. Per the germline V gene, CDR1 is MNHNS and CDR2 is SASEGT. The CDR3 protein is CASSEIAGDPFRYF. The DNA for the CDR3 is TGTGCCAGCAGTGAAATAGCGGGGGACCCCTTTCGGTACTTC.

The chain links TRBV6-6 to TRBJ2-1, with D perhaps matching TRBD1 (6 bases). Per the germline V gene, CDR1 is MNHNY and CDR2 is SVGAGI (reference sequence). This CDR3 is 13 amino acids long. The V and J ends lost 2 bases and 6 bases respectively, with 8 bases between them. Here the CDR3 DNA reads TGTGCCAGCAGTTACAGAGGGGGCAATGAGCAGTTCTTC. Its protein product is CASSYRGGNEQFF.

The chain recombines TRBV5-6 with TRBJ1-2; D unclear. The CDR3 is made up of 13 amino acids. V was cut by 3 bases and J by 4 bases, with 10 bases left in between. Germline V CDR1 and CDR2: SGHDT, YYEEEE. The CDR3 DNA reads TGTGCCAGCAGCTCTCCCCCGTCCTATGGCTACACCTTC. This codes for CASSSPPSYGYTF.

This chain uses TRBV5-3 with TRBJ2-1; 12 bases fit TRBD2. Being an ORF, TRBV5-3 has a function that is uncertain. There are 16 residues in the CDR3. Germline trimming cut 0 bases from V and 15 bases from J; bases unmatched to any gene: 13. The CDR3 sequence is CARSLVQASGGEHLFF. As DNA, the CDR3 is TGTGCCAGAAGCTTGGTGCAAGCTAGCGGGGGGGAACATCTGTTCTTC.